The T cell receptor beta chain described here comes from a study of PD-L1 blockade in urothelial cancer. Study details: The study recovered a median of approximately 150,000 T cells per blood sample.

CDR1 is SGDLS, CDR2 YYNGEE, per germline. V gave up 2 bases and J gave up 5 bases, with 15 bases separating them. This CDR3 region has 15 residues. The method was immunoSEQ multiplex PCR; TCRdb's version includes in-frame clones alone and lacks a portion of them. The sample has 45,000 to 60,000 clones; less than 90% are singletons. As for time point: pretreatment peripheral blood. Sequencing used PBMCs, obtained around atezolizumab (anti-PD-L1) treatment. The receptor was derived from a man between 65 and 80 years old with urothelial cancer. This chain connects TRBV9 to TRBJ2-3; possibly TRBD2 for D (6 bases). CDR3 coding DNA: TGTGCCAGCAGCGTCCGGGACCCCGGGGGAGATACGCAGTATTTT. Translation gives CASSVRDPGGDTQYF.